What follows are 10 T cell receptor beta chains derived from one specimen sequenced in a study of control samples from healthy donors and cancer patients. Sequencing was performed with immunoSEQ multiplex PCR; in TCRdb, only in-frame clones are kept and a portion is missing. The table lists 100,000 to 150,000 clones, approximately 87% of them singletons, with roughly 2.8% in the top ten. Sequencing used blood. The origin of the receptors is a man aged 55 to 70 in good health.

For this clone: The same CDR3 can be traced to other DNA sequences in this sample. This CDR3 is CASSRGEYTDTQYF. The DNA of the CDR3 is TGTGCCAGCAGCCGGGGGGAGTACACAGATACGCAGTATTTT. V gene TRBV5-4 combines with J gene TRBJ2-3, with TRBD2 matching 7 bases. Germline CDR1 and CDR2: SGHNT and YYREEE (reference sequence). CDR3 size: 14 residues. Trimming cost V 4 bases and J 2 bases; bases outside gene matches: 4.

The gene calls are TRBV28 and TRBJ1-6; 8 nucleotides agree with TRBD1. The germline CDR1 and CDR2 sequences are MDHEN and SYDVKM. The CDR3 sequence is 14 residues long. V lost 6 bases to trimming and J lost 7 bases; unmatched junction nucleotides: 5. The chain's CDR3 is CASSTRTGNSPLHF. In DNA, the CDR3 is TGTGCCAGCAGCACGAGGACAGGGAATTCACCCCTCCACTTT.

V usage is TRBV5-1 and J usage is TRBJ2-3; 14 positions match TRBD2. The CDR3 extends over 16 amino acids. Germline V gene sequence: CDR1 SGHRS, CDR2 YFSETQ. V shed 0 bases, J shed 6 bases, and the junction held 3 bases outside the gene matches. CDR3 coding DNA: TGCGCCAGCAGCTTGGGACTAGCGGGGGGGCCCGATACGCAGTATTTT. Amino acids: CASSLGLAGGPDTQYF.

The chain couples TRBV6-2 or TRBV6-3 to TRBJ2-1; TRBD2 matches at 11 bases. Germline V CDR1 and CDR2: MNHEY, SVGEGT. CDR3 length equals 15 residues. Trimming removed 6 bases from V and 6 bases from J; junction bases left unmatched: 7. Here the CDR3 reads CASSRGLAGANEQFF. DNA for the CDR3: TGTGCCAGCAGCCGAGGACTAGCGGGCGCCAATGAGCAGTTCTTC.

The chain is built from TRBV7-2 and TRBJ1-1; no reliable D call. CDR3 size: 13 residues. Germline CDR1 reads SGHTA; CDR2 reads FQGNSA. Trimming took 1 base from V and 1 from J, leaving 4 bases between them. The CDR3 nucleotides read TGTGCCAGCAGCTTAGTAGAGAACACTGAAGCTTTCTTT. This gives the protein CASSLVENTEAFF. Full variable domain (outside the CDR3, taken from reference TRBV7-2 and TRBJ1-1): GAGVSQSPSNKVTEKGKDVELRCDPISGHTALYWYRQSLGQGLEFLIYFQGNSAPDKSGLPSDRFSAERTGGSVSTLTIQRTQQEDSAVYLCASSLVENTEAFFGQGTRLTVV.

This rearrangement joins TRBV6-5 to TRBJ1-3, with TRBD1 as a possible D gene (6 bases). CDR1 is MNHEY and CDR2 is SVGAGI in the germline V gene. There are 14 residues in the CDR3. V shed 4 bases and J shed 4 bases, with 11 bases lying between them. CDR3 region: CASSSGTIGNTIYF. In DNA form, the CDR3 reads TGTGCCAGCAGTTCCGGGACAATAGGAAACACCATATATTTT.

This clone was detected only a few times. This chain links TRBV6-4 with TRBJ1-2; D not resolved. Germline V lookup: CDR1 MRHNA, CDR2 SNTAGT. The V gene lost 0 bases and the J gene lost 5 bases, with 16 bases spanning the gap. This CDR3 is 16 amino acids long. CDR3 in amino acids: CASSDSSRGFEYGYTF. In nucleotides, the CDR3 is TGTGCCAGCAGTGACTCGAGTCGCGGCTTTGAGTATGGCTACACCTTC.

The V and J genes are TRBV19 and TRBJ1-2; D not certain. V was cut by 3 bases and J by 7 bases, with 15 bases left in between. The CDR3 runs to 14 residues. Per the germline V gene, CDR1 is LNHDA and CDR2 is SQIVND (reference sequence). CDR3 bases: TGTGCCAGTAGTATGAGTGCCGGGGAGAGTGGCTACACCTTC. The encoded protein is CASSMSAGESGYTF.

Only a few counts were recorded for this clone. V gene TRBV5-1 combines with J gene TRBJ2-7; D unclear. Trimming took off 1 base at V and 2 bases at J, with 10 bases between the two ends. Germline lookup yields CDR1 SGHRS and CDR2 YFSETQ. The CDR3 loop spans 14 amino acids. CDR3 residues: CASSLLAATYEQYF. The CDR3 DNA reads as TGCGCCAGCAGCTTGTTGGCAGCAACCTACGAGCAGTACTTC.

V is TRBV7-2 and J is TRBJ2-7; D is uncertain. V was pared by 5 bases and J by 0 bases, with 17 bases between. The CDR3 consists of 16 residues. Per the germline V gene, CDR1 is SGHTA and CDR2 is FQGNSA. Here the CDR3 reads CASSPRVGLSSYEQYF. The CDR3 region has the DNA TGTGCCAGCAGCCCAAGGGTAGGGTTAAGCTCCTACGAGCAGTACTTC.